The 3 T cell receptor beta chains in this list originate from one sample, sequenced in a study of cytomegalovirus exposure and HLA in healthy donors. Libraries were prepared by immunoSEQ multiplex PCR; TCRdb keeps only in-frame clonotypes and omits some of them. The sample consists of 68,000 or so clones, approximately 91% of them appearing once. Sequencing was performed on PBMCs. The receptor source for this set is a man aged 18 to 30 in good health and CMV-seronegative.

For this clone: At one boundary the junction diverges from the germline segment, which might be a read error. This chain connects TRBV7-7 to TRBJ2-7, with TRBD1 identical over 10 bases. The CDR3 has 15 residues. Germline V gene data show CDR1 as SSHAT and CDR2 as FNYEAQ (reference sequence). Here the CDR3 DNA reads TGTGCTAGCAGCTTAGGACAGGGGGTAGTTTACGAGCAGTACTTC. Translation: CASSLGQGVVYEQYF.

The chain employs TRBV18 and TRBJ2-7; D call uncertain. The CDR3 has 14 residues. The germline V gene encodes CDR1 KGHSH and CDR2 LQKENI. Trimming stripped 3 bases from V and 0 bases from J, with 9 bases between. The CDR3: CASSPLDDSYEQYF. In DNA form, the CDR3 reads TGTGCCAGCTCACCCCTAGACGACTCCTACGAGCAGTACTTC.

The genes are TRBV4-2 and TRBJ2-1; D call uncertain. V shed 2 bases and J shed 15 bases, with 17 bases lying between them. The CDR3 covers 13 residues. CDR1 is LGHNA and CDR2 is YNFKEQ in the germline V gene. In DNA, the CDR3 is TGTGCCAGCAGCCAAATCCTCGGGTCTCCGGGGTTCTTC. Its translation: CASSQILGSPGFF.